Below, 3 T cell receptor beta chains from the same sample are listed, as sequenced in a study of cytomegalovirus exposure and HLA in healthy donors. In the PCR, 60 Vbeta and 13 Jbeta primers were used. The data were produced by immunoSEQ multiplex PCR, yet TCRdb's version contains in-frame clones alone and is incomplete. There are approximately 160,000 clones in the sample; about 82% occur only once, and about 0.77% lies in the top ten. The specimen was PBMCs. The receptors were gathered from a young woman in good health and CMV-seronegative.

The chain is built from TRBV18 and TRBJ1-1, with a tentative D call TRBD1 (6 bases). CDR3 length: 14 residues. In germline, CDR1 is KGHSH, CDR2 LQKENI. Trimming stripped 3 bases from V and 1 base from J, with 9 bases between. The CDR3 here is CASSPNRENTEAFF. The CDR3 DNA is TGTGCCAGCTCACCGAACAGGGAGAACACTGAAGCTTTCTTT.

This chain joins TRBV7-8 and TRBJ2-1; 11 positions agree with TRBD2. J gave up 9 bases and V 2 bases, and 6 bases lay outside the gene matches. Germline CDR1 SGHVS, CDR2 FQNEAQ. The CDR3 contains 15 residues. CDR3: CASSLLSGRAIEQFF. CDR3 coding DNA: TGTGCCAGCAGCTTACTTAGCGGGAGGGCCATTGAGCAGTTCTTC.

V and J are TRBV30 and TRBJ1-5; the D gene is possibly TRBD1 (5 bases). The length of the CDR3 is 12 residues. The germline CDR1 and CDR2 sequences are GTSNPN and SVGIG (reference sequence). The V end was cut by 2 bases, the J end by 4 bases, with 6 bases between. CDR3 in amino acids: CAWSKGNQPQHF. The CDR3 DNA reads TGTGCCTGGAGTAAGGGGAATCAGCCCCAGCATTTT.